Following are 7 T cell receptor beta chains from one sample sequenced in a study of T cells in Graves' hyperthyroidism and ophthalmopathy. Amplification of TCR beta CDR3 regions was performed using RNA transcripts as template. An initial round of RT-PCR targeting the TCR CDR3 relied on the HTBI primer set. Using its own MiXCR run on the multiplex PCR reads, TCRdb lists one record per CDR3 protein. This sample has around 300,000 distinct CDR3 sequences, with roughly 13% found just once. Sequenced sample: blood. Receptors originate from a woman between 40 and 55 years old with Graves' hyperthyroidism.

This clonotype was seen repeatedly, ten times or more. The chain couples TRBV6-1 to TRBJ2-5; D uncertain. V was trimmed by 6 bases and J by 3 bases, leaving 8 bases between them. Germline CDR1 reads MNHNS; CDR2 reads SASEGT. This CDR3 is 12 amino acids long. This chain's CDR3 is CASRGGKETQYF. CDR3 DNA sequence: TGTGCCAGCAGGGGTGGGAAAGAGACCCAGTACTTC.

Here the CDR3 reads CASSPSGQVFYTF. DNA for the CDR3: TGTGCCAGCAGTCCCTCGGGACAGGTCTTCTACACCTTC. The chain recombines TRBV27 with TRBJ1-2, with 8 bases lining up with TRBD1. The CDR3 is made up of 13 amino acids. CDR1 is MNHEY, CDR2 SMNVEV, per germline (reference sequence). V was pared by 5 bases and J by 10 bases, with 9 bases of the junction left unmatched.

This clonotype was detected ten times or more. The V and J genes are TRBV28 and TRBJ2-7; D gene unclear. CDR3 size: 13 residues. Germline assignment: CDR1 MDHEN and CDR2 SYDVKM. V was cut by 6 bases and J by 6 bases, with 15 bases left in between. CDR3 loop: CASSLAASAEQYF. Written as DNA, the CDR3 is TGTGCCAGCAGCTTAGCAGCTAGTGCCGAGCAGTACTTC.

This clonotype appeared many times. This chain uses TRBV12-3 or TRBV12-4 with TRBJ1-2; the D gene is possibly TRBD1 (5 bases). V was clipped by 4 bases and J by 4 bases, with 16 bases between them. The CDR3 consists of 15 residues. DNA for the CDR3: TGTGCCAGCAGTTCCCTCTGGAGGGGCTCCTATGGCTACACCTTC. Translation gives CASSSLWRGSYGYTF.

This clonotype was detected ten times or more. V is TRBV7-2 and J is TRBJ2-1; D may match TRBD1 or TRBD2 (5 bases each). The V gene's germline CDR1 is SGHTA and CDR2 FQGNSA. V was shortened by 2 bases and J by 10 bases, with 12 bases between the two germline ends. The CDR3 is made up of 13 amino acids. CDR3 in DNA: TGTGCCAGCAGCTTAATGGGGGTAGGGGAGCAGTTCTTC. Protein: CASSLMGVGEQFF.

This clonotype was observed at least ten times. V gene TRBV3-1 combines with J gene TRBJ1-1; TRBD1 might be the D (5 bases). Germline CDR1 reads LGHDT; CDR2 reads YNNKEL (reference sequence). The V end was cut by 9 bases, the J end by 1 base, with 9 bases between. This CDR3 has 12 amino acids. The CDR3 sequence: CASRQRNTEAFF. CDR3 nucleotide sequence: TGTGCCAGTCGACAGCGGAACACTGAAGCTTTCTTT.

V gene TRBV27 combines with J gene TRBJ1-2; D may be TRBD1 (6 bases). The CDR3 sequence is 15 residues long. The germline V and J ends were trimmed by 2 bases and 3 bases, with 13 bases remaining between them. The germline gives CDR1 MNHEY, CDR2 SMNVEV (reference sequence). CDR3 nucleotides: TGTGCCAGCAGTTTAAGGGGGAGCGGCTACTATGGCTACACCTTC. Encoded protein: CASSLRGSGYYGYTF.